These 29 T cell receptor beta chains came from one sample sequenced in a study of blood T cell repertoires in COVID-19. The method was immunoSEQ multiplex PCR; TCRdb's version includes in-frame clones alone and lacks a portion of them. The table has tens of thousands of clones, 89% seen once; the top ten hold approximately 2.6%. The sample taken for sequencing was peripheral blood. Receptors originate from a man aged 50 or older with COVID-19, enrolled during active disease.

The V and J genes are TRBV5-1 and TRBJ2-3, with 8 bases matching TRBD2. V shed 4 bases, J shed 2 bases, and the junction held 9 bases outside the gene matches. The V gene's germline CDR1 is SGHRS and CDR2 YFSETQ. The CDR3 extends over 16 amino acids. CDR3 DNA sequence: TGCGCCAGCAGCGTGAACGGGGGGGCCCCCACAGATACGCAGTATTTT. Translation: CASSVNGGAPTDTQYF.

V usage is TRBV19 and J usage is TRBJ1-1, with D possibly being TRBD1 (6 bases). This CDR3 contains 16 residues. CDR1 LNHDA and CDR2 SQIVND come from the germline V gene (reference sequence). V lost 1 base and J lost 3, with 15 bases in between. The CDR3: CASSIGPGGLDTEAFF. Written as DNA, the CDR3 is TGTGCCAGTAGTATAGGGCCCGGGGGGCTGGACACTGAAGCTTTCTTT.

The chain carries TRBV7-2 and TRBJ1-5, with 11 bases identical to TRBD1. The ends lost 5 bases at V and 6 bases at J; junction bases unmatched: 9. The V gene's germline CDR1 is SGHTA and CDR2 FQGNSA. This CDR3 region has 16 residues. The CDR3 region has the DNA TGTGCCAGCAGCCCTACGGGACAGGGGGGTTTTCAGCCCCAGCATTTT. Translation gives CASSPTGQGGFQPQHF.

The chain joins TRBV28 to TRBJ2-7; D is unclear. Per germline, CDR1 MDHEN and CDR2 SYDVKM. The CDR3 is 15 amino acids. Trimming pared 8 bases from V and 6 bases from J, leaving 23 bases between. CDR3 region: CASGPLGLGTVEQYF. The CDR3 coding sequence is TGTGCCAGCGGCCCCCTGGGCCTGGGTACCGTCGAGCAGTACTTC.

The chain uses TRBV7-8 and TRBJ2-1; 8 positions agree with TRBD2. The CDR3 runs 18 residues. Per germline, CDR1 SGHVS and CDR2 FQNEAQ. After removal of 1 base from V and 8 bases from J, the junction contained 16 bases not matched to a gene. Written as DNA, the CDR3 is TGTGCCAGCAGCTTAGATCGGGTTGGACTAGCCGGGGTGGATGAGCAGTTCTTC. Translated: CASSLDRVGLAGVDEQFF.

The genes are TRBV11-3 and TRBJ2-7; 10 bases match TRBD2. The CDR3 runs to 16 residues. V lost 10 bases to trimming and J lost 1 base; unmatched junction nucleotides: 13. CDR1 SGHNT and CDR2 YENEEA come from the germline V gene. The CDR3 bases are TGTGCCACCCCGAGCCCTACTAGCGGGGTTTCCTACGAGCAGTACTTC. Translation gives CATPSPTSGVSYEQYF.

This chain uses TRBV4-1 with TRBJ2-7; D perhaps matches TRBD2 (5 bases). The germline CDR1 and CDR2 sequences are MGHRA and YSYEKL. V lost 0 bases, J lost 1 base, and 10 bases lay in between. The CDR3 extends over 15 amino acids. CDR3 in DNA: TGCGCCAGCAGCCAAGATCTCGGGGAGTCCTACGAGCAGTACTTC. Its translation: CASSQDLGESYEQYF.

A single count supports this clone. J is TRBJ2-7 and V is TRBV9; 8 bases align to TRBD1. The germline CDR1 and CDR2 sequences are SGDLS and YYNGEE. J lost 3 bases, V lost 4 bases, and 12 bases had no gene match. This CDR3 spans 16 amino acids. CDR3 in DNA: TGTGCCAGCAGCAGTGGACAGGGAAGTGGAGGCTACGAGCAGTACTTC. This sequence encodes CASSSGQGSGGYEQYF.

The chain is built from TRBV4-2 and TRBJ2-6, with 8 bases matching TRBD1. V shed 4 bases, J shed 0 bases, and the junction held 2 bases outside the gene matches. CDR1 is LGHNA, CDR2 YNFKEQ, per germline. This CDR3 is 16 amino acids long. The CDR3 DNA reads as TGTGCCAGCAGCCCAGGACAGGGCTCTGGGGCCAACGTCCTGACTTTC. Its protein is CASSPGQGSGANVLTF.

V and J are TRBV18 and TRBJ1-3; the match to TRBD1 covers 9 bases. This CDR3 spans 14 amino acids. The germline CDR1 and CDR2 sequences are KGHSH and LQKENI. The trim removed 4 bases at V and 9 bases at J, leaving 7 bases unmatched. The CDR3 DNA sequence: TGTGCCAGCTCACGGGACAGGGTTGAGAGCACCATATATTTT. Protein sequence: CASSRDRVESTIYF. Using reference TRBV18 and TRBJ1-3 for the parts outside the CDR3, the full variable domain is NAGVMQNPRHLVRRRGQEARLRCSPMKGHSHVYWYRQLPEEGLKFMVYLQKENIIDESGMPKERFSAEFPKEGPSILRIQQVVRGDSAAYFCASSRDRVESTIYFGEGSWLTVV.

The chain recombines TRBV27 with TRBJ2-5; 9 bases line up with TRBD2. Germline V CDR1 and CDR2: MNHEY, SMNVEV (reference sequence). V trimming: 2 bases; J trimming: 5 bases; junction bases outside the gene matches: 9. The CDR3 contains 16 residues. For the CDR3, the DNA is TGTGCCAGCAGTTTAGGGACTAGCCGTAGTGTGGAGACCCAGTACTTC. Encoded protein: CASSLGTSRSVETQYF.

This clone was detected only once. This rearrangement joins TRBV6-6 to TRBJ2-7, with 13 bases fitting TRBD2. This CDR3 has 18 amino acids. V dropped 5 bases and J dropped 0; count of bases not matched to a gene: 10. Germline V lookup: CDR1 MNHNY, CDR2 SVGAGI (reference sequence). CDR3 amino acids: CASSPRTSGRPSSYEQYF. Here the CDR3 DNA reads TGTGCCAGCAGTCCCCGGACTAGCGGGAGACCGAGCTCCTACGAGCAGTACTTC.

The genes are TRBV3-1 (or the pseudogene TRBV3-2) and TRBJ1-3; D is possibly TRBD1 (6 bases). Germline lookup yields CDR1 LGHDT and CDR2 YNNKEL (reference sequence). The germline V and J ends were trimmed by 4 bases and 3 bases, with 10 bases remaining between them. The CDR3 is 14 residues long. CDR3 bases: TGTGCCAGCAGCCCCTCAGGGGTTGGAAACACCATATATTTT. Encoded protein: CASSPSGVGNTIYF.

The gene calls are TRBV10-1 and TRBJ1-5, with unresolved D. Per the germline V gene, CDR1 is WNHNN and CDR2 is SYGVQD (reference sequence). V lost 8 bases, J lost 5 bases, and 16 bases lay in between. This CDR3 spans 14 amino acids. CDR3 sequence (DNA): TGCGCCAGCCCAGCCCGGCGGTTCGATCAGCCCCAGCATTTT. This translates into CASPARRFDQPQHF.

The rearrangement uses TRBV19 and TRBJ1-1; 10 bases fit TRBD1. The CDR3 is made up of 16 amino acids. In germline, CDR1 is LNHDA, CDR2 SQIVND (reference sequence). After removal of 3 bases from V and 3 bases from J, the junction contained 7 bases not matched to a gene. The CDR3 region has the DNA TGTGCCAGTAGTATCAGGACAGGGGGAAAGGACACTGAAGCTTTCTTT. Its protein is CASSIRTGGKDTEAFF. The complete variable domain, with remaining parts taken from reference TRBV19 and TRBJ1-1, reads DGGITQSPKYLFRKEGQNVTLSCEQNLNHDAMYWYRQDPGQGLRLIYYSQIVNDFQKGDIAEGYSVSREKKESFPLTVTSAQKNPTAFYLCASSIRTGGKDTEAFFGQGTRLTVV.

This clone was counted a few times. V is TRBV18 and J is TRBJ1-2; 10 bases are shared with TRBD1. From germline, CDR1 is KGHSH and CDR2 LQKENI. This CDR3 region has 15 residues. V gave up 3 bases and J gave up 2 bases; unmatched junction bases: 3. CDR3 protein: CASSPGQGRNYGYTF. The CDR3 DNA reads as TGTGCCAGCTCACCGGGACAGGGGCGGAACTATGGCTACACCTTC. The variable domain in full, with the rest retrieved from reference TRBV18 and TRBJ1-2, is NAGVMQNPRHLVRRRGQEARLRCSPMKGHSHVYWYRQLPEEGLKFMVYLQKENIIDESGMPKERFSAEFPKEGPSILRIQQVVRGDSAAYFCASSPGQGRNYGYTFGSGTRLTVV.

The chain links TRBV7-3 to TRBJ2-3; D call uncertain. CDR1 and CDR2 from the germline V gene are SGHTA and FQGTGA. V gave up 3 bases and J gave up 2 bases, with 12 bases separating them. The CDR3 spans 15 residues. CDR3 region: CASSLTGPNTDTQYF. The CDR3, as DNA: TGTGCCAGCAGCTTGACGGGTCCCAACACAGATACGCAGTATTTT.

The chain combines TRBV6-5 with TRBJ2-7, with 12 bases matching TRBD2. This CDR3 has 15 amino acids. Trimming took 7 bases from V and 0 from J; bases not matched to a gene: 4. The germline V gene encodes CDR1 MNHEY and CDR2 SVGAGI. For the CDR3, the DNA is TGTGCCAGCATCCGGACTAGCGGGGCCTCCTACGAGCAGTACTTC. Translating gives CASIRTSGASYEQYF.

The J gene is TRBJ1-5, the V gene TRBV5-4, with 10 nucleotides matching TRBD1. V was clipped by 2 bases and J by 5 bases; unmatched bases: 1. The CDR3 length is 14 residues. Germline CDR1 reads SGHNT; CDR2 reads YYREEE (reference sequence). In nucleotides, the CDR3 is TGTGCCAGCAGCTTAGGGACAGGGGATCAGCCCCAGCATTTT. It yields the protein CASSLGTGDQPQHF. Looking up the rest from reference TRBV5-4 and TRBJ1-5 gives the full variable domain: ETGVTQSPTHLIKTRGQQVTLRCSSQSGHNTVSWYQQALGQGPQFIFQYYREEENGRGNFPPRFSGLQFPNYSSELNVNALELDDSALYLCASSLGTGDQPQHFGDGTRLSIL.

V is TRBV4-3 and J is TRBJ1-1, with D hard to call. The CDR3 has 13 residues. Germline-derived CDR1 and CDR2 are LGHNA and YSLEER. V lost 4 bases and J 5 bases, leaving 11 bases between the germline ends. CDR3 in amino acids: CASSPGGRTEAFF. Here the CDR3 DNA reads TGCGCCAGCAGCCCCGGTGGTCGGACTGAAGCTTTCTTT.

The chain links TRBV7-9 to TRBJ1-4; a possible D gene is TRBD1 (6 bases). This CDR3 comprises 15 residues. V was clipped by 4 bases and J by 6 bases, with 15 bases between them. The germline V gene encodes CDR1 SEHNR and CDR2 FQNEAQ (reference sequence). As DNA, the CDR3 is TGTGCCAGCAGCTCTAGGACAGTGTACGATGAAAAACTGTTTTTT. Encoded protein: CASSSRTVYDEKLFF.

V and J are TRBV10-2 and TRBJ2-1; D may be TRBD1 (5 bases). This CDR3 contains 15 residues. CDR1 WSHSY and CDR2 SAAADI come from the germline V gene. Trimming shortened V by 0 bases and J by 10 bases, and 16 bases separated the two germline ends. The CDR3 nucleotides are TGCGCCAGCAGTGAGTCGAGCCTCAGGGTCGCCGAGCAGTTCTTC. Its translation is CASSESSLRVAEQFF.

The chain is built from TRBV11-2 and TRBJ1-2; D might be TRBD1 (5 bases). The CDR3 is made up of 14 amino acids. Germline CDR1 SGHAT, CDR2 FQNNGV. The ends were cut back, 5 bases at V and 3 bases at J, with 13 bases in the middle. DNA of the CDR3: TGTGCCAGCAGCCCCGGTCGGGGGGACTATGGCTACACCTTC. Protein sequence: CASSPGRGDYGYTF.

This clone was detected only a few times. J is TRBJ1-5 and V is TRBV15, with D unresolved. V lost 0 bases and J 5 bases, leaving 5 bases between the germline ends. CDR3 length equals 13 residues. Germline lookup yields CDR1 LNHNV and CDR2 YYDKDF (reference sequence). CDR3 in DNA: TGTGCCACCAGCAGAGATTTAGATCAGCCCCAGCATTTT. This codes for CATSRDLDQPQHF. Together with reference TRBV15 and TRBJ1-5, the CDR3 gives the full variable domain: DAMVIQNPRYQVTQFGKPVTLSCSQTLNHNVMYWYQQKSSQAPKLLFHYYDKDFNNEADTPDNFQSRRPNTSFCFLDIRSPGLGDTAMYLCATSRDLDQPQHFGDGTRLSIL.

The chain combines TRBV3-1 (or the pseudogene TRBV3-2) with TRBJ1-6; D unresolved. This CDR3 region has 13 residues. Trimming left V 8 bases short and J 5 bases short, with 10 bases between. CDR1 and CDR2 from the germline V gene are LGHDT and YNNKEL (reference sequence). CDR3 in amino acids: CASAGSNNSPLHF. The CDR3 DNA reads as TGTGCCAGCGCGGGGTCTAATAATTCACCCCTCCACTTT.

A few counts support this clone. The V gene is TRBV20-1, the J gene TRBJ1-2, with D perhaps matching TRBD1 (6 bases). This CDR3 is built from 17 residues. V was shortened by 3 bases and J by 4 bases, with 24 bases between the two germline ends. Germline V CDR1 and CDR2: DFQATT, SNEGSKA (reference sequence). Written as DNA, the CDR3 is TGCAGTGCTAGTATGGGGGCAGGGGAAAGGGATATCTATGGCTACACCTTC. Encoded protein: CSASMGAGERDIYGYTF.

The rearrangement joins TRBV27 to TRBJ2-7, with 7 bases matching TRBD2. Unmatched junction bases numbered 1, after V lost 2 bases and J lost 3 bases. The length of the CDR3 is 13 residues. Looked up from germline, CDR1 is MNHEY and CDR2 is SMNVEV (reference sequence). The CDR3 nucleotides are TGTGCCAGCAGTTTAGGGACTAACTACGAGCAGTACTTC. Encoded protein: CASSLGTNYEQYF.

The chain joins TRBV10-3 to TRBJ1-6; D is ambiguous. V was clipped by 10 bases and J by 4 bases, with 14 bases between them. The length of the CDR3 is 14 residues. CDR1 is ENHRY and CDR2 is SYGVKD in the germline V gene. CDR3 amino acids: CATSHGGYNSPLHF. CDR3 DNA sequence: TGTGCCACCTCCCATGGAGGGTATAATTCACCCCTCCACTTT.

This chain links TRBV9 with TRBJ2-3; D call uncertain. V lost 4 bases to trimming and J lost 4 bases, with 19 bases between them. CDR1 and CDR2 from the germline V gene are SGDLS and YYNGEE. This CDR3 region has 16 residues. The CDR3 DNA follows: TGTGCCAGCAGCAACCACCGGTCTCCATCCTCAGATACGCAGTATTTT. As protein: CASSNHRSPSSDTQYF. Based on the CDR3 plus reference TRBV9 and TRBJ2-3, the full variable domain is DSGVTQTPKHLITATGQRVTLRCSPRSGDLSVYWYQQSLDQGLQFLIQYYNGEERAKGNILERFSAQQFPDLHSELNLSSLELGDSALYFCASSNHRSPSSDTQYFGPGTRLTVL.